The 17 T cell receptor beta chains below were found in one sample sequenced in a study of control samples from healthy donors and cancer patients. TCRdb's copy holds only in-frame clones and misses some; the assay was immunoSEQ multiplex PCR. Counted here are 150,000 to 200,000 clones, around 90% occurring once; the ten biggest clones make up just over 2%. Sample: blood. The receptors stem from a woman in her thirties or forties in good health.

The chain uses TRBV10-3 and TRBJ1-2; no reliable D call. Germline assignment: CDR1 ENHRY and CDR2 SYGVKD. V was cut by 2 bases and J by 7 bases, with 11 bases left in between. The CDR3 loop spans 13 amino acids. The CDR3 DNA sequence: TGTGCCATCAGTGAGCAGGCGGTTGGTGGCTACACCTTC. Encoded protein: CAISEQAVGGYTF.

The genes are TRBV7-9 and TRBJ2-5; tentatively, D is TRBD1 (6 bases). Trimming left V 1 base short and J 4 bases short, with 16 bases between. CDR1 is SEHNR, CDR2 FQNEAQ, per germline (reference sequence). The CDR3 extends over 16 amino acids. Here the CDR3 reads CASSLGPSGALETQYF. The CDR3 coding sequence is TGTGCCAGCAGCTTAGGCCCCTCAGGGGCCCTAGAGACCCAGTACTTC. The variable domain in full, completed from reference TRBV7-9 and TRBJ2-5, reads DTGVSQNPRHKITKRGQNVTFRCDPISEHNRLYWYRQTLGQGPEFLTYFQNEAQLEKSRLLSDRFSAERPKGSFSTLEIQRTEQGDSAMYLCASSLGPSGALETQYFGPGTRLLVL.

The V gene is TRBV3-1 (or the pseudogene TRBV3-2), the J gene TRBJ1-1, with D unresolved. CDR3 length: 15 residues. The V gene lost 4 bases and the J gene lost 0 bases, with 12 bases spanning the gap. CDR1 LGHDT and CDR2 YNNKEL come from the germline V gene (reference sequence). In nucleotides, the CDR3 is TGTGCCAGCAGCCCTATGGCACAGTTGAACACTGAAGCTTTCTTT. It is translated as CASSPMAQLNTEAFF.

The V call is TRBV15, the J call TRBJ2-3, with a tentative D call TRBD1 (6 bases). V gave up 2 bases and J gave up 4 bases, with 10 bases separating them. Germline values: CDR1 LNHNV, CDR2 YYDKDF (reference sequence). The length of the CDR3 is 14 residues. The DNA for the CDR3 is TGTGCCACCAGCAGACCGGACAGCCCAGATACGCAGTATTTT. It translates to CATSRPDSPDTQYF.

This sequence joins TRBV18 and TRBJ1-1, with 7 bases identical to TRBD1. Germline CDR1 KGHSH, CDR2 LQKENI. V was clipped by 3 bases and J by 4 bases; unmatched bases: 2. The CDR3 is 13 residues long. CDR3: CASSPDRLTEAFF. DNA of the CDR3: TGTGCCAGCTCACCGGACAGGCTCACTGAAGCTTTCTTT.

The V gene is TRBV27, the J gene TRBJ1-5; D not certain. Germline lookup yields CDR1 MNHEY and CDR2 SMNVEV (reference sequence). V lost 2 bases to trimming and J lost 3 bases, with 8 bases between them. The CDR3 runs to 14 residues. CDR3 sequence (DNA): TGTGCCAGCAGTTTACGACAATTCAATCAGCCCCAGCATTTT. Translating gives CASSLRQFNQPQHF.

The V gene is TRBV12-3 or TRBV12-4, the J gene TRBJ1-1; a possible D gene is TRBD1 (5 bases). CDR3 size: 12 residues. Trimming cost V 5 bases and J 4 bases, with 8 bases left between them. For the CDR3, the DNA is TGTGCCAGCAGTGGGAGGGGCACTGAAGCTTTCTTT. Encoded protein: CASSGRGTEAFF.

V and J are TRBV2 and TRBJ1-1, with a tentative D call TRBD1 (6 bases). The CDR3 covers 13 residues. The ends were cut back, 7 bases at V and 0 bases at J, with 9 bases in the middle. Germline V gene sequence: CDR1 SNHLY, CDR2 FYNNEI. The CDR3 loop reads CASNDRLNTEAFF. The DNA for the CDR3 is TGTGCCAGCAACGACAGGCTGAACACTGAAGCTTTCTTT.

The genes are TRBV6-1 and TRBJ1-2; D gene ambiguous. The V and J ends lost 3 bases and 4 bases respectively, with 6 bases between them. This CDR3 comprises 12 residues. Germline-derived CDR1 and CDR2 are MNHNS and SASEGT. The CDR3 bases are TGTGCCAGCAGTGATCGGGTCTATGGCTACACCTTC. Its protein is CASSDRVYGYTF.

The rearrangement uses TRBV13 and TRBJ1-1, with D possibly being TRBD1 (5 bases). The germline CDR1 and CDR2 sequences are PRHDT and FYEKMQ (reference sequence). V was pared by 0 bases and J by 3 bases, with 8 bases between. The length of the CDR3 is 14 residues. CDR3 nucleotides: TGTGCCAGCAGCTTAGGAAGGGGTTACACTGAAGCTTTCTTT. It specifies CASSLGRGYTEAFF. The full variable domain, completed using reference TRBV13 and TRBJ1-1, is AAGVIQSPRHLIKEKRETATLKCYPIPRHDTVYWYQQGPGQDPQFLISFYEKMQSDKGSIPDRFSAQQFSDYHSELNMSSLELGDSALYFCASSLGRGYTEAFFGQGTRLTVV.

The V gene is TRBV3-1 (or the pseudogene TRBV3-2), the J gene TRBJ2-5, with D possibly matching TRBD1 (6 bases). Trimming removed 1 base from V and 1 base from J, with 22 bases in between. This CDR3 region has 19 residues. Germline V gives CDR1 LGHDT, CDR2 YNNKEL (reference sequence). CDR3 nucleotides: TGTGCCAGCAGCCAAGCAGCAGGGTTGGTAGCAGGGGTCCAAGAGACCCAGTACTTC. Translating gives CASSQAAGLVAGVQETQYF.

The V and J genes are TRBV14 and TRBJ1-1, with D possibly TRBD1 on 6 matching bases. The germline gives CDR1 SGHDN, CDR2 FVKESK. V was cut by 0 bases and J by 0 bases, with 17 bases left in between. The length of the CDR3 is 18 residues. The CDR3 region has the DNA TGTGCCAGCAGCCAAGAGTCCAGACAGGACCCTTTGAACACTGAAGCTTTCTTT. It codes for CASSQESRQDPLNTEAFF. The whole variable domain, filled in from reference TRBV14 and TRBJ1-1, reads EAGVTQFPSHSVIEKGQTVTLRCDPISGHDNLYWYRRVMGKEIKFLLHFVKESKQDESGMPNNRFLAERTGGTYSTLKVQPAELEDSGVYFCASSQESRQDPLNTEAFFGQGTRLTVV.

V is TRBV11-3 and J is TRBJ2-1, with TRBD2 matching over 11 bases. The length of the CDR3 is 17 residues. V gave up 3 bases and J gave up 7 bases; unmatched junction bases: 11. CDR1 SGHNT and CDR2 YENEEA come from the germline V gene. For the CDR3, the DNA is TGTGCCAGCAGCTTGGGGCCGGGACTAGCGGCAAATAATGAGCAGTTCTTC. Its translation: CASSLGPGLAANNEQFF. Full variable domain (remainder filled in from reference TRBV11-3 and TRBJ2-1): EAGVVQSPRYKIIEKKQPVAFWCNPISGHNTLYWYLQNLGQGPELLIRYENEEAVDDSQLPKDRFSAERLKGVDSTLKIQPAELGDSAVYLCASSLGPGLAANNEQFFGPGTRLTVL.

The chain is built from TRBV5-8 and TRBJ1-5; tentative D call: TRBD1 (5 bases). The V and J ends lost 9 bases and 0 bases respectively, with 16 bases between them. The V gene's germline CDR1 is SGHTS and CDR2 YDEGEE. The CDR3 extends over 15 amino acids. CDR3: CATSSGGYSNQPQHF. The CDR3 nucleotides are TGTGCCACCTCCTCCGGGGGTTATAGCAATCAGCCCCAGCATTTT. Together with reference TRBV5-8 and TRBJ1-5, the CDR3 gives the full variable domain: EAGVTQSPTHLIKTRGQQATLRCSPISGHTSVYWYQQALGLGLQFLLWYDEGEERNRGNFPPRFSGRQFPNYSSELNVNALELEDSALYLCATSSGGYSNQPQHFGDGTRLSIL.

The J gene is TRBJ2-7, the V gene TRBV2; maybe TRBD1 (5 bases). CDR1 is SNHLY, CDR2 FYNNEI, per germline. The CDR3 sequence is 11 residues long. Trimming shortened V by 6 bases and J by 3 bases, and 6 bases separated the two germline ends. Here the CDR3 reads CASRDNYEQYF. Here the CDR3 DNA reads TGTGCCAGCAGGGACAACTACGAGCAGTACTTC.

The genes are TRBV5-4 and TRBJ2-7; D call uncertain. The ends were cut back, 4 bases at V and 0 bases at J, with 17 bases in the middle. Germline CDR1 is SGHNT and CDR2 is YYREEE (reference sequence). The CDR3 has 16 residues. In nucleotides, the CDR3 is TGTGCCAGCAGCCTTCGGAGCGACTCCAGCTCCTACGAGCAGTACTTC. It is translated as CASSLRSDSSSYEQYF.

The rearrangement links TRBV3-1 (or the pseudogene TRBV3-2) to TRBJ1-4; D gene ambiguous. In germline, CDR1 is LGHDT, CDR2 YNNKEL (reference sequence). This CDR3 has 15 residues. The V end lost 0 bases, the J end lost 5 bases, and 10 bases lay between the germline ends. Here the CDR3 reads CASSQDLGYNEKLFF. The CDR3 coding sequence is TGTGCCAGCAGCCAAGATCTGGGGTACAATGAAAAACTGTTTTTT.